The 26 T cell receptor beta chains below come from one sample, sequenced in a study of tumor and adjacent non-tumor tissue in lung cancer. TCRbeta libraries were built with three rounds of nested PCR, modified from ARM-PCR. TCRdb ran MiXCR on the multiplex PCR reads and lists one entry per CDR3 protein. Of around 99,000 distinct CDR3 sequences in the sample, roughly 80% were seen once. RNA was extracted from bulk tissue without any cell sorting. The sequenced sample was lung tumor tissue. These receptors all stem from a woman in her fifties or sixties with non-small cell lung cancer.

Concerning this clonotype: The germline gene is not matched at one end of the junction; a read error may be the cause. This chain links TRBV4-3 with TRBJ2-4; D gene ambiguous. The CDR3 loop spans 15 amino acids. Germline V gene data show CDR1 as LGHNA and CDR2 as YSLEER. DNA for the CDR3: TGCGCCAACAGCCAAGATCGATTCTCCAAAAACATTCAGTACTTC. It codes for CANSQDRFSKNIQYF.

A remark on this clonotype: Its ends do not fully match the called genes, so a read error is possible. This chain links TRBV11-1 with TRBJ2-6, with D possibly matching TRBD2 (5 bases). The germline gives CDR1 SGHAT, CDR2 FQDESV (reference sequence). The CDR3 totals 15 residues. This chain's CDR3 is CASSPFRGWANVLAF. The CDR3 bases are TGTGCCAGCAGCCCCTTCCGCGGGTGGGCCAACGTCCTGGCTTTC.

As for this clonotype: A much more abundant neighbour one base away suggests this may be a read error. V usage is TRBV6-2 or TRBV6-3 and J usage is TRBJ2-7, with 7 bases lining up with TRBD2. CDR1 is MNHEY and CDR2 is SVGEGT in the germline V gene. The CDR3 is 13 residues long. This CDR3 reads CAISQGLLREQYF. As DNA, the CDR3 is TGTGCCATCAGTCAGGGACTACTTCGCGAGCAGTACTTC.

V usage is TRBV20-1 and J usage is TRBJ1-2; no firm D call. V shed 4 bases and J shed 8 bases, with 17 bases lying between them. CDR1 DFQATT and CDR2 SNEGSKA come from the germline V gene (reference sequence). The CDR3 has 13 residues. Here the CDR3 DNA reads TGCAGTGCTATTATCATTTCAGTACAGGGCTACACCTTC. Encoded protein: CSAIIISVQGYTF.

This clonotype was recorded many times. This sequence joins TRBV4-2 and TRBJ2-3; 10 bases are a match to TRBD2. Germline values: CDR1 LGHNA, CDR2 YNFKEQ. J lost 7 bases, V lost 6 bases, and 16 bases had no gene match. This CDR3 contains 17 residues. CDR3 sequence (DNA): TGTGCCAGCAGTCAGACTTCAAAGCGGGGGGGAACAAATACGCAGTATTTT. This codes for CASSQTSKRGGTNTQYF.

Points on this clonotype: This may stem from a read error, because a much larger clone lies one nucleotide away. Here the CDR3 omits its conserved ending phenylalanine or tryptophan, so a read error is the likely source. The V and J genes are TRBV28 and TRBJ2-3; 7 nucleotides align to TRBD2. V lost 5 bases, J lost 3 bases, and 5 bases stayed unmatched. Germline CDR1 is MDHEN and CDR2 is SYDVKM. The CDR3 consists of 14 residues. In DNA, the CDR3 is TGTGCCAGCAGTCCCGGGGGGTCGACAGATACGCAGTATCTT. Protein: CASSPGGSTDTQYL.

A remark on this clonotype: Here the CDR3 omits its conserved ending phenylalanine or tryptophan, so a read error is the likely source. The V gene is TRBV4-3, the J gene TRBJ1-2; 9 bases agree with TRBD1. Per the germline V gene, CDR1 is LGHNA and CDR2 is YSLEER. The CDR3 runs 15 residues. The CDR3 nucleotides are TGCCCCAGCAGCCAAGAACAGGGGGCGCATCATGGCTACACCATC. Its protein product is CPSSQEQGAHHGYTI.

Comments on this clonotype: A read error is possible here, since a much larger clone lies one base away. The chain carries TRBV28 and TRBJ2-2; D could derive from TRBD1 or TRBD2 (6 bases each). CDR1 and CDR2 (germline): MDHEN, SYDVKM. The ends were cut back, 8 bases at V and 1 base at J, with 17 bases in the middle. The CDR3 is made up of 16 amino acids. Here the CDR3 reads CASPPRGTGNTGELFF. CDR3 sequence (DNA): TGTGCCAGCCCCCCTAGGGGGACTGGGAACACCGGGGAGCTGTTTTTT.

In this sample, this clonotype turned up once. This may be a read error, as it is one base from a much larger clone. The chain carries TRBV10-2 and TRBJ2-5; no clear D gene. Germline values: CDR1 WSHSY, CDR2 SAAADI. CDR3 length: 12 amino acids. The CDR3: CANSESAKTQYF. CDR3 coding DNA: TGCGCCAACAGTGAGTCTGCAAAGACCCAGTACTTC.

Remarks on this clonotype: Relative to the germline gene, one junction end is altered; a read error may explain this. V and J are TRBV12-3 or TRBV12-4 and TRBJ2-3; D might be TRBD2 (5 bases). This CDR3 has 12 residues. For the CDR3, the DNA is TGTGCCAGCAGTTTCTCTCGGGATACGCATCATTTT. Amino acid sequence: CASSFSRDTHHF.

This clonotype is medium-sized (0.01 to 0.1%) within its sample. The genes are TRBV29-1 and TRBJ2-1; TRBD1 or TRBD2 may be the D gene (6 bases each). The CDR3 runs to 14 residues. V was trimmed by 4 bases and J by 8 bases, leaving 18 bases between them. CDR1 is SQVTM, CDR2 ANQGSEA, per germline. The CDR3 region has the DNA TGCAGCGTTGGAGGGTTGAGGGGGGTTTATGAGCAGTTCTTC. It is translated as CSVGGLRGVYEQFF.

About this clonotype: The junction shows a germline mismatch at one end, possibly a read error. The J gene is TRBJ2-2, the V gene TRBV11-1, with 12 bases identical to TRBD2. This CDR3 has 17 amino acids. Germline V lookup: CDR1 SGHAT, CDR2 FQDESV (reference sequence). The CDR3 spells CTSSPRLAGESTEELFF. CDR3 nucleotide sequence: TGTACCAGCAGCCCGCGACTAGCGGGAGAATCCACCGAGGAACTGTTTTTT.

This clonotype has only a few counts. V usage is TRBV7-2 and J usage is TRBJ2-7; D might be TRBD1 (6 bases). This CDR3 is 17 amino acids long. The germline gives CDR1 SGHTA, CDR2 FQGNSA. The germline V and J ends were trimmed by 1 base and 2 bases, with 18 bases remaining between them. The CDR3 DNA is TGTGCCAGCAGCTTAGAGGCGGTTGGCAGGGGCCCCTACGAGCAGTACTTC. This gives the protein CASSLEAVGRGPYEQYF. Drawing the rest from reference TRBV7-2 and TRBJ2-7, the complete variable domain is GAGVSQSPSNKVTEKGKDVELRCDPISGHTALYWYRQSLGQGLEFLIYFQGNSAPDKSGLPSDRFSAERTGGSVSTLTIQRTQQEDSAVYLCASSLEAVGRGPYEQYFGPGTRLTVT.

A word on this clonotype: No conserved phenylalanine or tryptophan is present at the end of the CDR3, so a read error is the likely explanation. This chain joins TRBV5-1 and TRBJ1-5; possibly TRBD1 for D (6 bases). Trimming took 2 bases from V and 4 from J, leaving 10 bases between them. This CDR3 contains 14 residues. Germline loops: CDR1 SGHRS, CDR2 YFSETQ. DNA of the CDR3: TGCGCCAGCAGCTTCGGTACAGGGAATCAGCCCCAGCATCTT. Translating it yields CASSFGTGNQPQHL.

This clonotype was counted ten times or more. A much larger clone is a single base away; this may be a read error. CDR3 sequence: CASSQDLGRAVNIQYF. In DNA form, the CDR3 reads TGCGCCAGCAGCCAGGACCTCGGGAGGGCCGTAAACATTCAGTACTTC. This chain joins TRBV4-1 and TRBJ2-4; 8 bases are shared with TRBD2. With V trimmed by 3 bases and J by 6 bases, 10 bases remained unmatched. Germline loops: CDR1 MGHRA, CDR2 YSYEKL. The CDR3 loop spans 16 amino acids.

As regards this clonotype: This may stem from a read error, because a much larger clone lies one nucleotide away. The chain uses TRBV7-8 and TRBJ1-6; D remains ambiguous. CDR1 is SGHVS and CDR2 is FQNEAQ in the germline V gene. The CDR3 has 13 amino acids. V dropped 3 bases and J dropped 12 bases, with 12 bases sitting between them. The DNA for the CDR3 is TGTGCCAGCAGCTTCGGCAGGAAATTACCCCTCCACTTT. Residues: CASSFGRKLPLHF.

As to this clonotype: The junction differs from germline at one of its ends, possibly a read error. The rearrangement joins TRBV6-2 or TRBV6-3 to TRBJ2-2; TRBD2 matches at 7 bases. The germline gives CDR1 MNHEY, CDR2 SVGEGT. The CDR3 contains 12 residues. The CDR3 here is CTSTKPSGEVFF. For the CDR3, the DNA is TGTACCAGCACCAAACCCAGCGGGGAGGTGTTTTTT.

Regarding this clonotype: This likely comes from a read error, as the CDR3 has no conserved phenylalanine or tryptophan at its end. Written as DNA, the CDR3 is TGCAATGCTAGCAGTCTGCGTTCCGGCTACACCATC. Amino acids: CNASSLRSGYTI. V is TRBV20-1 and J is TRBJ1-2; D remains unclear. The germline V gene has CDR1 DFQATT and CDR2 SNEGSKA (reference sequence). The CDR3 contains 12 residues.

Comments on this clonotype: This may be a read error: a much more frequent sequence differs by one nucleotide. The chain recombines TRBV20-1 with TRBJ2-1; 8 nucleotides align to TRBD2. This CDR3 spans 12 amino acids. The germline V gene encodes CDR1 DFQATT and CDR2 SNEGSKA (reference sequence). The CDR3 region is CSAVAGLPEHFF. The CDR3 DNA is TGCAGTGCTGTAGCGGGACTACCTGAGCACTTCTTC.

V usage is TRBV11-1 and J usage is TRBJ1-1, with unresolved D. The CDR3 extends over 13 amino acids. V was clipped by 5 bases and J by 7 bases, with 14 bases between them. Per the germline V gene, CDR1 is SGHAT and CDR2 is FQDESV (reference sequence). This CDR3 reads CASSRLGGDEAFF. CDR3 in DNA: TGTGCCAGCAGCAGATTGGGCGGTGATGAAGCTTTCTTT.

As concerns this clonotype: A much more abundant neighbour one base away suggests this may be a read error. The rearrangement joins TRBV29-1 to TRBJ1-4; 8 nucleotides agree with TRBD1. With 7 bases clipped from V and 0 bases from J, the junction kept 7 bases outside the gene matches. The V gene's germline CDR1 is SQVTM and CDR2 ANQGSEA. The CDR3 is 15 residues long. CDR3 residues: CSAGQGYPTNEKLFF. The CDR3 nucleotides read TGCAGCGCCGGACAGGGCTATCCAACTAATGAAAAACTGTTTTTT.

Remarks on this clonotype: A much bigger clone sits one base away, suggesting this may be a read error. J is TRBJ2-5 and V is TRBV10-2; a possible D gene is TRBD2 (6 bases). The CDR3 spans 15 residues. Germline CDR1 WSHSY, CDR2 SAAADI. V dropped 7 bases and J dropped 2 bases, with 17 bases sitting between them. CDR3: CASTQTSGSQETQYF. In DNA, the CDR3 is TGCGCCAGCACCCAGACTAGTGGAAGTCAAGAGACCCAGTACTTC.

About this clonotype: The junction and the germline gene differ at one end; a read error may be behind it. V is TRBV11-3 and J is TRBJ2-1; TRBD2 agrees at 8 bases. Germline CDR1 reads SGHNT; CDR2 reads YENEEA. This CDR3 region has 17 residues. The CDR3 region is CTSSLELTSVSQNERFF. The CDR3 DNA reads TGTACCAGCAGCTTAGAGTTGACTAGCGTGAGCCAGAATGAGCGGTTCTTC.

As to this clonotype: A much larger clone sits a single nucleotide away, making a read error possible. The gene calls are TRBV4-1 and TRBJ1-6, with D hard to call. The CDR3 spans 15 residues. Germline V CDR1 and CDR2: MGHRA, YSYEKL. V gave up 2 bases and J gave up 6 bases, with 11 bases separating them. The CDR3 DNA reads TGCGCCAGCAGCCAAAGGGCGATGCCTAATTCACCCCTCCACTTT. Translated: CASSQRAMPNSPLHF.

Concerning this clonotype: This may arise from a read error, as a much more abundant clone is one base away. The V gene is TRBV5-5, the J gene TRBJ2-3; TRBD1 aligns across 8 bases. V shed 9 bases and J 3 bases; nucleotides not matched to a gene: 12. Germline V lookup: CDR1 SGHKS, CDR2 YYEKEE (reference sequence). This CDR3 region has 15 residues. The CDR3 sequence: CANRPGGRRTDTQYF. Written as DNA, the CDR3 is TGTGCCAACAGACCAGGGGGCCGACGTACAGATACGCAGTATTTT. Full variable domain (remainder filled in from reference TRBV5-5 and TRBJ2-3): DAGVTQSPTHLIKTRGQQVTLRCSPISGHKSVSWYQQVLGQGPQFIFQYYEKEERGRGNFPDRFSARQFPNYSSELNVNALLLGDSALYLCANRPGGRRTDTQYFGPGTRLTVL.

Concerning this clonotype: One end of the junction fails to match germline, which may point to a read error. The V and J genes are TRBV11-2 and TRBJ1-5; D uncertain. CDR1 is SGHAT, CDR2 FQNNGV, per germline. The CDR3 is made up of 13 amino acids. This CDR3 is CASSTEGFQPQHF. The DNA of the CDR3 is TGTGCCAGCAGCACCGAGGGTTTTCAGCCTCAGCATTTT.